The sequence of this T cell receptor beta chain was determined in a study of T cells after yellow fever vaccination. Study-level points and caveats: The secondary T-cell response peaked on day 5, not day 15, but was weaker.

A word on this clonotype: Its antigen is not identified.

TCRdb passed the 5' RACE reads through MiXCR, listing each CDR3 protein once. Of roughly 400,000 distinct CDR3 sequences listed, about 17% are singletons. Here the sequenced sample was PBMCs, taken before the yellow fever booster vaccination. This clonotype originated in a young man who received the YFV17D yellow fever vaccine.

CDR3 DNA: TGTGCCAGCAGCTCAAGGACAATTAGCAATCAGCCCCAGCATTTT. Translation: CASSSRTISNQPQHF. The rearrangement links TRBV5-8 to TRBJ1-5; D might be TRBD1 (5 bases). Germline CDR1 reads SGHTS; CDR2 reads YDEGEE. This CDR3 has 15 amino acids. The ends were cut back, 3 bases at V and 0 bases at J, with 10 bases in the middle.